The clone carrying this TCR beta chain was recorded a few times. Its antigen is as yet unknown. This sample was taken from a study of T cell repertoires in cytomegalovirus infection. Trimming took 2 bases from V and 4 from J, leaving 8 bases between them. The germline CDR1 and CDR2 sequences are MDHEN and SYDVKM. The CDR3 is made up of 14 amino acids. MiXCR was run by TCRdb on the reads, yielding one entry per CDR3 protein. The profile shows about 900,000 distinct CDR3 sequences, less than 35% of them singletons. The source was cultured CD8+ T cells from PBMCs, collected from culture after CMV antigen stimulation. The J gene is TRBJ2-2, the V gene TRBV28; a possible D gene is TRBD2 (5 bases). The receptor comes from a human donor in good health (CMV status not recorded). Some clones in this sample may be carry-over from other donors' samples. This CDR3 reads CASSLMGSTGELFF. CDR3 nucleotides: TGTGCCAGCAGTTTAATGGGGAGCACCGGGGAGCTGTTTTTT.